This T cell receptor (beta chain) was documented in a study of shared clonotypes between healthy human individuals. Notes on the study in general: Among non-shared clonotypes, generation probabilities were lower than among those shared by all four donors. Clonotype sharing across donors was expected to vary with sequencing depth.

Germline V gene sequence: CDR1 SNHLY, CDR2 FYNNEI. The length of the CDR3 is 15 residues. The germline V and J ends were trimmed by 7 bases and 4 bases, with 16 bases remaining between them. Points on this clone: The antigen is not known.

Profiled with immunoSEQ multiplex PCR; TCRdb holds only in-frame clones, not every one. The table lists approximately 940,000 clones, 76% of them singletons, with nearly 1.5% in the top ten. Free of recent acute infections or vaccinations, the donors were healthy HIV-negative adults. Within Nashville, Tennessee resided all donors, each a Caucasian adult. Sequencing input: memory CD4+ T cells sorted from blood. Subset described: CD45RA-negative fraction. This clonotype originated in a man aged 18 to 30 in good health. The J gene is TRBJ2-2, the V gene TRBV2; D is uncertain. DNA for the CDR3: TGTGCCAGCAAATTAGAGTCCAAAGGCACCGGGGAGCTGTTTTTT. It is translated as CASKLESKGTGELFF.